The source of this TCR beta chain is a study of T cell responses to AZD1222 COVID-19 vaccine. Notes on the study in general: Most donors were white British, females outnumbered males, and clonal diversity was possibly underestimated. Within unmutated variant regions lay the reported targets of nearly half of spike-specific TCRs.

Clones were read by immunoSEQ multiplex PCR, and TCRdb kept only the in-frame ones, dropping some. Of about 150,000 clones in the sample, 93% were seen once. As for this clone: Antigen specificity is unknown.

This clonotype was obtained from an adult in good health. Source: peripheral blood, taken on day 0 of AZD1222 vaccination.

Here the CDR3 reads CASSQDIGGEPQHF. The CDR3 DNA reads as TGTGCCAGCAGCCAAGATATAGGGGGGGAGCCCCAGCATTTT. The V call is TRBV4-2, the J call TRBJ1-5, with D perhaps TRBD1 (6 bases). Germline V lookup: CDR1 LGHNA, CDR2 YNFKEQ. Trimming took 0 bases from V and 8 from J, leaving 11 bases between them. The CDR3 is made up of 14 amino acids.